These 18 T cell receptor beta chains share one sample of origin, sequenced in a study of blood T cell repertoires in COVID-19. Assay used: immunoSEQ multiplex PCR; TCRdb lists only in-frame clones, some missing. The table lists roughly 180,000 clones, around 89% of them singletons. The material sequenced was peripheral blood. Every receptor here comes from a woman aged 30 to 39 with acute or convalescent COVID-19.

The chain links TRBV5-8 to TRBJ2-1; the match to TRBD2 covers 11 bases. V trimming: 4 bases; J trimming: 1 base; junction bases outside the gene matches: 7. CDR3 length: 17 amino acids. CDR1 is SGHTS, CDR2 YDEGEE, per germline. The CDR3: CASSPLVAGGSYNEQFF. The CDR3 DNA reads TGTGCCAGCAGCCCACTGGTAGCGGGAGGGTCCTACAATGAGCAGTTCTTC. Full variable domain (remainder filled in from reference TRBV5-8 and TRBJ2-1): EAGVTQSPTHLIKTRGQQATLRCSPISGHTSVYWYQQALGLGLQFLLWYDEGEERNRGNFPPRFSGRQFPNYSSELNVNALELEDSALYLCASSPLVAGGSYNEQFFGPGTRLTVL.

V usage is TRBV7-2 and J usage is TRBJ2-3; maybe TRBD2 (6 bases). Per the germline V gene, CDR1 is SGHTA and CDR2 is FQGNSA. V was pared by 3 bases and J by 2 bases, with 15 bases between. The CDR3 sequence is 16 residues long. The CDR3 reads CASSFRAGGFTDTQYF. The CDR3 DNA reads as TGTGCCAGCAGCTTTAGGGCCGGGGGATTCACAGATACGCAGTATTTT. Together with reference TRBV7-2 and TRBJ2-3, the CDR3 gives the full variable domain: GAGVSQSPSNKVTEKGKDVELRCDPISGHTALYWYRQSLGQGLEFLIYFQGNSAPDKSGLPSDRFSAERTGGSVSTLTIQRTQQEDSAVYLCASSFRAGGFTDTQYFGPGTRLTVL.

This clone has a handful of counts. The rearrangement joins TRBV7-9 to TRBJ1-3, with D unclear. The ends were cut back, 7 bases at V and 0 bases at J, with 7 bases in the middle. This CDR3 contains 13 residues. Germline lookup yields CDR1 SEHNR and CDR2 FQNEAQ (reference sequence). In nucleotides, the CDR3 is TGTGCCAGCAAACTGATCTCTGGAAACACCATATATTTT. Protein sequence: CASKLISGNTIYF.

J is TRBJ2-2 and V is TRBV7-6, with 7 nucleotides matching TRBD2. The V gene's germline CDR1 is SGHVS and CDR2 FNYEAQ. V trimming: 5 bases; J trimming: 5 bases; junction bases outside the gene matches: 14. There are 17 residues in the CDR3. Here the CDR3 reads CASSREGPAPLTGELFF. The DNA for the CDR3 is TGTGCCAGCAGCAGGGAGGGCCCAGCCCCCCTTACCGGGGAGCTGTTTTTT.

In its sample, this clone was seen a few times. The V and J genes are TRBV6-5 and TRBJ2-7, with D uncertain. Germline CDR1 reads MNHEY; CDR2 reads SVGAGI. V lost 6 bases, J lost 4 bases, and 19 bases lay in between. The CDR3 sequence is 15 residues long. CDR3 bases: TGTGCCAGCAGCTCCGAAAGGCGGCTAGTTTACGAGCAGTACTTC. It yields the protein CASSSERRLVYEQYF.

The rearrangement uses TRBV9 and TRBJ2-1; no clear D gene. Per germline, CDR1 SGDLS and CDR2 YYNGEE. The CDR3 is 17 residues long. The germline V and J ends were trimmed by 0 bases and 8 bases, with 21 bases remaining between them. DNA of the CDR3: TGTGCCAGCAGCGTAGCTTGGATTGGGTCTGGTCGGGATGAGCAGTTCTTC. It is translated as CASSVAWIGSGRDEQFF.

The chain couples TRBV2 to TRBJ2-2, with no clear D. V lost 4 bases to trimming and J lost 1 base, with 10 bases between them. Germline lookup yields CDR1 SNHLY and CDR2 FYNNEI. The CDR3 totals 15 residues. The CDR3 protein is CASSGRIRNTGELFF. DNA of the CDR3: TGTGCCAGCAGTGGTCGTATTCGGAACACCGGGGAGCTGTTTTTT.

The chain uses TRBV5-1 and TRBJ2-5; possible D gene TRBD2, 5 bases. V was pared by 1 base and J by 2 bases, with 9 bases between. The CDR3 spans 14 residues. Germline V gene sequence: CDR1 SGHRS, CDR2 YFSETQ. The CDR3 loop is CASSLYGIQETQYF. CDR3 sequence (DNA): TGCGCCAGCAGCTTGTACGGGATACAAGAGACCCAGTACTTC.

The chain has TRBV15 and TRBJ2-3; 13 nucleotides line up with TRBD2. CDR1 is LNHNV and CDR2 is YYDKDF in the germline V gene (reference sequence). This CDR3 contains 16 residues. V dropped 3 bases and J dropped 1; count of bases not matched to a gene: 1. In nucleotides, the CDR3 is TGTGCCACCAGCAGGGGGACTAGCGGGGGCACAGATACGCAGTATTTT. It yields the protein CATSRGTSGGTDTQYF. Combining the CDR3 with reference TRBV15 and TRBJ2-3 gives the whole variable domain DAMVIQNPRYQVTQFGKPVTLSCSQTLNHNVMYWYQQKSSQAPKLLFHYYDKDFNNEADTPDNFQSRRPNTSFCFLDIRSPGLGDTAMYLCATSRGTSGGTDTQYFGPGTRLTVL.

This clone is a singleton in its sample. V gene TRBV6-4 combines with J gene TRBJ1-2, with D uncertain. Trimming took off 4 bases at V and 5 bases at J, with 8 bases between the two ends. Germline V CDR1 and CDR2: MRHNA, SNTAGT. CDR3 length equals 12 residues. CDR3 residues: CASSAAGYGYTF. The CDR3 DNA sequence: TGTGCCAGCAGTGCCGCCGGTTATGGCTACACCTTC.

This rearrangement joins TRBV7-2 to TRBJ1-4, with D tentatively TRBD1 (6 bases). V lost 6 bases and J 4 bases, leaving 21 bases between the germline ends. Germline CDR1 and CDR2: SGHTA and FQGNSA. The CDR3 contains 17 residues. CDR3 sequence (DNA): TGTGCCAGCAGTCTTTCCCTGCGGGGGACAAATAATGAAAAACTGTTTTTT. As protein: CASSLSLRGTNNEKLFF.

The chain combines TRBV15 with TRBJ2-7; tentatively, D is TRBD1 (6 bases). With 0 bases removed from V and 1 base from J, the gap between germline ends came to 10 bases. This CDR3 comprises 15 residues. Per germline, CDR1 LNHNV and CDR2 YYDKDF (reference sequence). As DNA, the CDR3 is TGTGCCACCAGCAGAGATTTTCAGGGGTCCTACGAGCAGTACTTC. It encodes CATSRDFQGSYEQYF.

This chain uses TRBV2 with TRBJ1-3; D unresolved. CDR3 size: 14 residues. Per the germline V gene, CDR1 is SNHLY and CDR2 is FYNNEI. With 2 bases removed from V and 4 bases from J, the gap between germline ends came to 9 bases. Written as DNA, the CDR3 is TGTGCCAGCAGTGAACTGCAGATGGGAAACACCATATATTTT. This gives the protein CASSELQMGNTIYF.

This clone occurred a few times. The gene calls are TRBV30 and TRBJ2-3; D possibly corresponds to TRBD1 (5 bases). This CDR3 spans 16 amino acids. V was pared by 5 bases and J by 0 bases, with 18 bases between. Germline V gives CDR1 GTSNPN, CDR2 SVGIG (reference sequence). CDR3 region: CAWEVRTPRSTDTQYF. Written as DNA, the CDR3 is TGTGCCTGGGAAGTGAGGACACCCAGAAGCACAGATACGCAGTATTTT.

The chain has TRBV27 and TRBJ1-4, with 8 bases that match TRBD1. The last part of the DNA fits TRBJ2-2 better; the J call may be wrong. From germline, CDR1 is MNHEY and CDR2 SMNVEV (reference sequence). The CDR3 is 14 amino acids. The CDR3 nucleotides are TGTGCCAGCAGTTTAATCGGACAGGGCAAGGAGCTGTTTTTT. Its protein is CASSLIGQGKELFF.

The table lists this clone with a few counts. V is TRBV28 and J is TRBJ1-5, with TRBD1 matching over 7 bases. V gave up 0 bases and J gave up 6 bases; unmatched junction bases: 5. CDR3 length equals 15 residues. CDR1 and CDR2 (germline): MDHEN, SYDVKM. CDR3 nucleotide sequence: TGTGCCAGCAGTTTATGGTCAGGGGGATTTCAGCCCCAGCATTTT. It codes for CASSLWSGGFQPQHF.

The V call is TRBV30, the J call TRBJ1-3; maybe TRBD1 (5 bases). This CDR3 contains 16 residues. CDR1 and CDR2 from the germline V gene are GTSNPN and SVGIG (reference sequence). Between the trimmed V and J ends, which lost 0 bases and 4 bases, there was a span of 16 bases. The CDR3 DNA sequence: TGTGCCTGGAGTGTACAGGCGGGGTCTTCAGGAAACACCATATATTTT. Its translation: CAWSVQAGSSGNTIYF.

The chain carries TRBV10-3 and TRBJ2-1, with 14 bases identical to TRBD2. In germline, CDR1 is ENHRY, CDR2 SYGVKD. CDR3 size: 13 residues. The ends lost 7 bases at V and 9 bases at J; junction bases unmatched: 2. The DNA for the CDR3 is TGTGCCATCACAGGGACTAGCGGGAGTGAGCAGTTCTTC. This sequence encodes CAITGTSGSEQFF.